Following are 13 T cell receptor beta chains from one sample sequenced in a study of CD8+ T cells in alopecia areata. Described treatment: oral pan-JAK inhibitor, 5-10 mg twice daily. Sequencing relied on a cDNA template that was reverse transcribed from extracted RNA. This table comes from immunoSEQ multiplex PCR, and its TCRdb copy is limited to in-frame clones, with some not included. The table lists a few hundred thousand clones, roughly 40% of them singletons. The sequenced sample was CD4+ T cells sorted from blood, obtained at approximately week 36, from a patient treated with tofacitinib. The receptor set was obtained from a human donor with alopecia areata.

The table lists this clone with a few counts. The chain links TRBV18 to TRBJ1-1; D gene uncertain. CDR1 KGHSH and CDR2 LQKENI come from the germline V gene. There are 13 residues in the CDR3. V shed 6 bases and J shed 1 base, with 9 bases lying between them. DNA of the CDR3: TGTGCCAGCTCCCTCGACCGGAACACTGAAGCTTTCTTT. Its translation: CASSLDRNTEAFF.

CDR3 residues: CASSQEGYEQYF. The CDR3 DNA reads as TGTGCCAGCAGCCAAGAGGGTTACGAGCAGTACTTC. V is TRBV4-2 and J is TRBJ2-7; D ambiguous. CDR1 LGHNA and CDR2 YNFKEQ come from the germline V gene. CDR3 length: 12 amino acids. V lost 0 bases and J lost 4, with 4 bases in between.

V is TRBV29-1 and J is TRBJ1-4; 7 bases map to TRBD1. CDR1 and CDR2 (germline): SQVTM, ANQGSEA. The length of the CDR3 is 11 residues. J gave up 11 bases and V 7 bases, and 7 bases lay outside the gene matches. In DNA form, the CDR3 reads TGCAGCGGGGGACAGCCGGGGAAACTGTTTTTT. As protein: CSGGQPGKLFF.

This clone was seen only a few times. The CDR3 is CASSLPNRETQYF. The CDR3 region has the DNA TGTGCCAGCAGCTTGCCCAATCGAGAGACCCAGTACTTC. The chain has TRBV7-2 and TRBJ2-5; D remains ambiguous. Per the germline V gene, CDR1 is SGHTA and CDR2 is FQGNSA. Trimming left V 3 bases short and J 4 bases short, with 9 bases between. This CDR3 contains 13 residues. Variable domain in full (rest from reference TRBV7-2 and TRBJ2-5): GAGVSQSPSNKVTEKGKDVELRCDPISGHTALYWYRQSLGQGLEFLIYFQGNSAPDKSGLPSDRFSAERTGGSVSTLTIQRTQQEDSAVYLCASSLPNRETQYFGPGTRLLVL.

The gene calls are TRBV11-3 and TRBJ2-7; D may be TRBD2 (6 bases). V lost 5 bases, J lost 7 bases, and 15 bases lay in between. The CDR3 runs 13 residues. The germline CDR1 and CDR2 sequences are SGHNT and YENEEA. Here the CDR3 reads CASSMGTSREQYF. CDR3 bases: TGTGCCAGCAGCATGGGGACTTCGCGGGAGCAGTACTTC.

The rearrangement joins TRBV7-9 to TRBJ2-5; D may be TRBD2 (6 bases). The CDR3 is 14 amino acids. From germline, CDR1 is SEHNR and CDR2 FQNEAQ (reference sequence). V was cut by 8 bases and J by 5 bases, with 18 bases left in between. The CDR3 coding sequence is TGTGCCAGCCGAATACCCGGGAGACCGGAGACCCAGTACTTC. Its translation is CASRIPGRPETQYF. Complete variable domain (other parts from reference TRBV7-9 and TRBJ2-5): DTGVSQNPRHKITKRGQNVTFRCDPISEHNRLYWYRQTLGQGPEFLTYFQNEAQLEKSRLLSDRFSAERPKGSFSTLEIQRTEQGDSAMYLCASRIPGRPETQYFGPGTRLLVL.

The gene calls are TRBV14 and TRBJ2-7, with D perhaps TRBD1 or TRBD2 (5 bases each). The CDR3 extends over 15 amino acids. CDR1 SGHDN and CDR2 FVKESK come from the germline V gene. V was trimmed by 0 bases and J by 9 bases, leaving 18 bases between them. CDR3 DNA sequence: TGTGCCAGCAGCCAAGAAAGAGCTCCACGGGGCTTGCAGTACTTC. Its protein product is CASSQERAPRGLQYF.

The chain has TRBV30 and TRBJ1-2; tentatively, D is TRBD1 (5 bases). Trimming removed 0 bases at V and 0 bases at J, with 11 bases between. Germline values: CDR1 GTSNPN, CDR2 SVGIG (reference sequence). CDR3 length: 15 amino acids. CDR3 in amino acids: CAWSVRGSTNYGYTF. DNA for the CDR3: TGTGCCTGGAGTGTACGGGGGTCAACTAACTATGGCTACACCTTC.

The chain joins TRBV7-2 to TRBJ2-1; TRBD1 might be the D (6 bases). V lost 3 bases and J lost 7, with 10 bases in between. The CDR3 spans 13 residues. Germline CDR1 SGHTA, CDR2 FQGNSA. The CDR3 protein is CASSFKGGNEQFF. In DNA form, the CDR3 reads TGTGCCAGCAGCTTCAAAGGGGGAAATGAGCAGTTCTTC.

The chain joins TRBV5-7 to TRBJ1-2, with 8 bases aligning to TRBD1. TRBV5-7 belongs to the ORF category, with a function that is uncertain. The J segment lost 2 bases and the V segment lost 5 bases, leaving 5 bases of the junction unmatched. The CDR3 covers 14 residues. The CDR3 DNA reads TGTGCCAGCAGGCCGGACAGGGTGAACTATGGCTACACCTTC. This gives the protein CASRPDRVNYGYTF.

The V call is TRBV5-4, the J call TRBJ2-5; D remains unclear. Trimming removed 0 bases at V and 6 bases at J, with 12 bases between. CDR3 length: 14 amino acids. Looked up from germline, CDR1 is SGHNT and CDR2 is YYREEE (reference sequence). CDR3: CASSLEPVQKTQYF. The CDR3 region has the DNA TGTGCCAGCAGCTTGGAACCGGTTCAGAAGACCCAGTACTTC.

The chain links TRBV14 to TRBJ2-2; D is perhaps TRBD1 (6 bases). The V end lost 2 bases, the J end lost 5 bases, and 12 bases lay between the germline ends. CDR1 is SGHDN and CDR2 is FVKESK in the germline V gene. This CDR3 contains 15 residues. For the CDR3, the DNA is TGTGCCAGCAGCCAATACCGCAGGGGTACCGGGGAGCTGTTTTTT. This gives the protein CASSQYRRGTGELFF.

The chain combines TRBV29-1 with TRBJ2-1; no clear D. V was clipped by 2 bases and J by 0 bases, with 14 bases between them. The length of the CDR3 is 16 residues. Germline V CDR1 and CDR2: SQVTM, ANQGSEA. The CDR3: CSVESRVGLSYNEQFF. The CDR3 DNA is TGCAGCGTTGAATCCCGGGTAGGGCTCTCCTACAATGAGCAGTTCTTC.